The source of this T cell receptor beta chain is a study of regulatory T cells in long-lasting Graves disease. Study-level background: Persistent Graves' disease meant over 5 years of antithyroid drugs with positive TSH receptor antibodies. Findings and limits, study-wide: Patients whose Graves' disease persisted exhibited lower TCR diversity than those newly diagnosed. Between persistent patients, thousands of public clonotypes were shared, exceeding the roughly 940 shared between new patients.

Arm-PCR with iRepertoire HTBI primers amplified the CDR3 regions for these TCR beta libraries. TCRdb reprocessed the multiplex PCR reads via MiXCR and lists one record per CDR3 protein. The sample holds 700,000 or so distinct CDR3 sequences; around 30% are singletons and the top ten take about two fifths. A note on this clonotype: Its antigen is unidentified.

The time point here: persistent/refractory GD, antithyroid drugs over 5 years with positive TRAb. Extracted RNA from PBMCs served as the source of the TCR library. Doctors identified Graves' disease using the American Thyroid Association guidelines. The TCR originated in a female donor with Graves disease. The material sequenced was peripheral blood mononuclear cells (PBMCs), taken when the disease was refractory, from a patient treated with antithyroid drugs.

The CDR3: CSARDGEGAGYEQYF. The CDR3 DNA follows: TGCAGTGCTAGAGATGGCGAGGGAGCGGGGTACGAGCAGTACTTC. The genes are TRBV20-1 and TRBJ2-5, with 7 bases aligning to TRBD2. The closer fit of TRBJ2-7 to the DNA end suggests the J call may be wrong. The germline V gene encodes CDR1 DFQATT and CDR2 SNEGSKA (reference sequence). This CDR3 is built from 15 residues.